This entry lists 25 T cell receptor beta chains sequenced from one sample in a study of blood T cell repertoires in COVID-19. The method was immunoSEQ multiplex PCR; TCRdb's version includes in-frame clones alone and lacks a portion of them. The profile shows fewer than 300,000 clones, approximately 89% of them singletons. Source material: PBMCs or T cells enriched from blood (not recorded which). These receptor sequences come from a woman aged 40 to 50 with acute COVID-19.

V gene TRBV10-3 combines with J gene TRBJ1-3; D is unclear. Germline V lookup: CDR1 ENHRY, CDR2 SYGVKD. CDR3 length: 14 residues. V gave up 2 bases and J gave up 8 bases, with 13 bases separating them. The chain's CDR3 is CAISETGGIHTIYF. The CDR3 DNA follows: TGTGCCATCAGTGAGACTGGCGGGATTCACACCATATATTTT.

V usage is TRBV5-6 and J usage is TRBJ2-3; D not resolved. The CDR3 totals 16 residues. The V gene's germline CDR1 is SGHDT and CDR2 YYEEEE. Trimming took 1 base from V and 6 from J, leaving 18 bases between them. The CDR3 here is CASSLSLVPPEDTQYF. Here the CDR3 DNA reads TGTGCCAGCAGCTTGTCTTTGGTGCCACCGGAGGATACGCAGTATTTT. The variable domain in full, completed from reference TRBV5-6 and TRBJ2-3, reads DAGVTQSPTHLIKTRGQQVTLRCSPKSGHDTVSWYQQALGQGPQFIFQYYEEEERQRGNFPDRFSGHQFPNYSSELNVNALLLGDSALYLCASSLSLVPPEDTQYFGPGTRLTVL.

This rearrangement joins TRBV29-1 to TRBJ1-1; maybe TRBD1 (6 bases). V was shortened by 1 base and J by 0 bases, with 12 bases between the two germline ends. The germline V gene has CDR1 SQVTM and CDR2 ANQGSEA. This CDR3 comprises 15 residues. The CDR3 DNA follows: TGCAGCGTTGAAGGGACTCAGGGGATGAACACTGAAGCTTTCTTT. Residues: CSVEGTQGMNTEAFF.

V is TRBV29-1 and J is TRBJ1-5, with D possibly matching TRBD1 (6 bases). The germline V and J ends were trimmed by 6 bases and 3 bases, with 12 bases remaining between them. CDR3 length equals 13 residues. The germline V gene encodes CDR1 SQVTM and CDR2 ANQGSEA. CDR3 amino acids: CSVLGGFNQPQHF. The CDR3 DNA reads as TGCAGCGTCCTAGGGGGTTTCAATCAGCCCCAGCATTTT. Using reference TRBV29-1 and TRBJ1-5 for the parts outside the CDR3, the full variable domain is SAVISQKPSRDICQRGTSLTIQCQVDSQVTMMFWYRQQPGQSLTLIATANQGSEATYESGFVIDKFPISRPNLTFSTLTVSNMSPEDSSIYLCSVLGGFNQPQHFGDGTRLSIL.

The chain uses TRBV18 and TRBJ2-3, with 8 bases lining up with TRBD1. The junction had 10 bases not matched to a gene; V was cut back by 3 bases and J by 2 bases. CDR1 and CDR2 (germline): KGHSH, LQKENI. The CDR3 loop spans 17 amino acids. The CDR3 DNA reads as TGTGCCAGCTCACCGGCTGGGACAGGTGCCTTCACAGATACGCAGTATTTT. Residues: CASSPAGTGAFTDTQYF.

The CDR3 DNA follows: TGTGCCAGCAAGAGAGAGGGGGCCTCCTACGAGCAGTACTTC. It yields the protein CASKREGASYEQYF. The chain recombines TRBV2 with TRBJ2-7, with 7 positions matching TRBD1. J gave up 0 bases and V 7 bases, and 6 bases lay outside the gene matches. The CDR3 contains 14 residues. Germline CDR1 SNHLY, CDR2 FYNNEI.

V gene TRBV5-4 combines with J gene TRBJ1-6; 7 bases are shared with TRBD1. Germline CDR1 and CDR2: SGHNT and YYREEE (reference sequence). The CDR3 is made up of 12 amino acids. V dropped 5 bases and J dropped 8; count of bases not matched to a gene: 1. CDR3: CASSGTDSPLHF. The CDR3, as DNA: TGTGCCAGCAGTGGGACAGATTCACCCCTCCACTTT. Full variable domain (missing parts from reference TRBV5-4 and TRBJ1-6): ETGVTQSPTHLIKTRGQQVTLRCSSQSGHNTVSWYQQALGQGPQFIFQYYREEENGRGNFPPRFSGLQFPNYSSELNVNALELDDSALYLCASSGTDSPLHFGNGTRLTVT.

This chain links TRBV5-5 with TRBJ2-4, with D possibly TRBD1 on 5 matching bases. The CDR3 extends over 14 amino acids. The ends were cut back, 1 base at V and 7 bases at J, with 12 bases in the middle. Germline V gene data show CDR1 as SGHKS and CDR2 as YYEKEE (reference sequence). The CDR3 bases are TGTGCCAGCAGCTTGTCGATAGGGGATAACATTCAGTACTTC. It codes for CASSLSIGDNIQYF.

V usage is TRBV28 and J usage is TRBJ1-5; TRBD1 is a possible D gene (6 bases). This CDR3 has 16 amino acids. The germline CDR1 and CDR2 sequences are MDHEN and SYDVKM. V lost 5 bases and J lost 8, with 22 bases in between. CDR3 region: CASSTPSRFKGEPQHF. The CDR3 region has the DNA TGTGCCAGCAGTACCCCCTCCCGGTTCAAGGGGGAGCCCCAGCATTTT. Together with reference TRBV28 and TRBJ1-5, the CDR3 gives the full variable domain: DVKVTQSSRYLVKRTGEKVFLECVQDMDHENMFWYRQDPGLGLRLIYFSYDVKMKEKGDIPEGYSVSREKKERFSLILESASTNQTSMYLCASSTPSRFKGEPQHFGDGTRLSIL.

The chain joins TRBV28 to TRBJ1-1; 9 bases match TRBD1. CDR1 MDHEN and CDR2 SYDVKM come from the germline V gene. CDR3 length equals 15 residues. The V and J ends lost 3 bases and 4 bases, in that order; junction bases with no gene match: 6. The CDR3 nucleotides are TGTGCCAGCAGTTTGGTACAGGGGGCTGGCACTGAAGCTTTCTTT. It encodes CASSLVQGAGTEAFF.

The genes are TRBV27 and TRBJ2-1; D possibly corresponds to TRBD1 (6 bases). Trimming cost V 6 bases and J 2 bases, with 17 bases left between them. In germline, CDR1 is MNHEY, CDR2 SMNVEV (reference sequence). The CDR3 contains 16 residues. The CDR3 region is CASSPLGGGTYNEQFF. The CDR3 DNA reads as TGTGCCAGCAGCCCGCTTGGGGGCGGCACCTACAATGAGCAGTTCTTC.

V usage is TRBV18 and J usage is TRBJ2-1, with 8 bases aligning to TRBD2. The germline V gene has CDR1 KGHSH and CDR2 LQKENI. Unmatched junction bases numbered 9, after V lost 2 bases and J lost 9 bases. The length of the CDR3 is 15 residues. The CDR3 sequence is CASSPMLAGNGEQFF. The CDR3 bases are TGTGCCAGCTCACCAATGTTAGCGGGAAATGGTGAGCAGTTCTTC.

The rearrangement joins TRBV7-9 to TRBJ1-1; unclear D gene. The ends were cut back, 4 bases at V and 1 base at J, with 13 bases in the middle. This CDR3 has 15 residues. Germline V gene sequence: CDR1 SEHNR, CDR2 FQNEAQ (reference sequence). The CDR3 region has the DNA TGTGCCAGCAGCTCAACGCCTCGGGGGAACACTGAAGCTTTCTTT. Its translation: CASSSTPRGNTEAFF.

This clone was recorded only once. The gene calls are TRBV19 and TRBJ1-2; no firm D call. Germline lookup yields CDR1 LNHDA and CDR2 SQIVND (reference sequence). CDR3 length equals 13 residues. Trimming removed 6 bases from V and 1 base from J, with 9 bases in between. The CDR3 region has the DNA TGTGCCAGTAGATTAGACAATAACTATGGCTACACCTTC. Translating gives CASRLDNNYGYTF.

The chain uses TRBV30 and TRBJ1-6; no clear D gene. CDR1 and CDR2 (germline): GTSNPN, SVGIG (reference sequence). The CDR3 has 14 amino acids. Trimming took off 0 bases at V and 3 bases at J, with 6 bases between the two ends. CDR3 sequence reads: CAWSVPGYNSPLHF. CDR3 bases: TGTGCCTGGAGTGTACCCGGCTATAATTCACCCCTCCACTTT. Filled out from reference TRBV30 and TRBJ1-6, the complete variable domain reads SQTIHQWPATLVQPVGSPLSLECTVEGTSNPNLYWYRQAAGRGLQLLFYSVGIGQISSEVPQNLSASRPQDRQFILSSKKLLLSDSGFYLCAWSVPGYNSPLHFGNGTRLTVT.

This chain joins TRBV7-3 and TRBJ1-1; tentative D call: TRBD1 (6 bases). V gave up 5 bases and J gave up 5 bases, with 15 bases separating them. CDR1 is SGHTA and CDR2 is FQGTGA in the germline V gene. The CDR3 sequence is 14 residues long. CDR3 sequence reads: CASSIPGAGTEAFF. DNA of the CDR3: TGTGCCAGCAGCATACCAGGGGCCGGGACTGAAGCTTTCTTT.

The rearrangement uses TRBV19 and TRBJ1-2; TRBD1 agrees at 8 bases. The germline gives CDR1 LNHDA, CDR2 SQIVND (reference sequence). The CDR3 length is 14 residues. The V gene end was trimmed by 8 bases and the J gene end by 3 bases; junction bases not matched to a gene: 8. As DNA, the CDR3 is TGTGCCAGTGACTCTGGACAGGGATACTATGGCTACACCTTC. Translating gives CASDSGQGYYGYTF.

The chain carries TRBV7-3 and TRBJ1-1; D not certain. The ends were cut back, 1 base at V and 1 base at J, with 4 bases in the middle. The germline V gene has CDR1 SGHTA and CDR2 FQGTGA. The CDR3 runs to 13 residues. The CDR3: CASSLRQNTEAFF. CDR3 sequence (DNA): TGTGCCAGCAGCTTAAGACAGAACACTGAAGCTTTCTTT.

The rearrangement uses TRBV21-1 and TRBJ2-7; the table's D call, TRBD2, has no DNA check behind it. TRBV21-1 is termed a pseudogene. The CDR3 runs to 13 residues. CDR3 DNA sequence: TGTGCCAGCAGGAGGACTAGCGGCTACGAGCAGTACGTC. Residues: CASRRTSGYEQYV.

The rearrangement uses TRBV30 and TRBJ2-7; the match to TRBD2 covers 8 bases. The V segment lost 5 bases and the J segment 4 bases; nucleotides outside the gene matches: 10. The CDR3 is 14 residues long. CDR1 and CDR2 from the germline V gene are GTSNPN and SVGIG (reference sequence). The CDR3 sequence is CAWSSAAGEYEQYF. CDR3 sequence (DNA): TGTGCCTGGTCCTCGGCAGCGGGAGAATACGAGCAGTACTTC.

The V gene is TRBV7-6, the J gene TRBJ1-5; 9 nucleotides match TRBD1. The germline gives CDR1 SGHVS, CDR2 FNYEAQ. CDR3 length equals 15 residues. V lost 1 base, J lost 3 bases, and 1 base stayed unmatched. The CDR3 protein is CASSLGTGDNQPQHF. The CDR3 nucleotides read TGTGCCAGCAGCTTAGGGACAGGGGACAATCAGCCCCAGCATTTT. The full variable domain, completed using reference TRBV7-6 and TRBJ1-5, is GAGVSQSPRYKVTKRGQDVALRCDPISGHVSLYWYRQALGQGPEFLTYFNYEAQQDKSGLPNDRFSAERPEGSISTLTIQRTEQRDSAMYRCASSLGTGDNQPQHFGDGTRLSIL.

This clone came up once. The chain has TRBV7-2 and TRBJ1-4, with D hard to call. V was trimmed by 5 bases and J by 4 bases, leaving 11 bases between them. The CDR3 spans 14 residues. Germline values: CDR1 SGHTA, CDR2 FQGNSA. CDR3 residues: CASSPNFHNEKLFF. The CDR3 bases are TGTGCCAGCAGCCCTAATTTCCATAATGAAAAACTGTTTTTT.

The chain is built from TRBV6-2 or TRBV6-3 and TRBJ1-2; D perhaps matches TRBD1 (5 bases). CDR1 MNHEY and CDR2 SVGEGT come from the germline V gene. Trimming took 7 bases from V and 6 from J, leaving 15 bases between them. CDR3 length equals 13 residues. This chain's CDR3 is CASTPVPGDGYTF. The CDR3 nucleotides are TGTGCCAGCACCCCGGTCCCGGGGGATGGCTACACCTTC.

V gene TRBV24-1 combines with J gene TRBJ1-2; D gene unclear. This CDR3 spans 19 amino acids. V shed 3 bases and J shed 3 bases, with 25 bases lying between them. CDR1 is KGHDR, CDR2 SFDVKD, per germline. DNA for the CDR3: TGTGCCACCAGTGATCCCACCTCCCCGCCCGGCGAGGCCTACTATGGCTACACCTTC. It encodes CATSDPTSPPGEAYYGYTF.

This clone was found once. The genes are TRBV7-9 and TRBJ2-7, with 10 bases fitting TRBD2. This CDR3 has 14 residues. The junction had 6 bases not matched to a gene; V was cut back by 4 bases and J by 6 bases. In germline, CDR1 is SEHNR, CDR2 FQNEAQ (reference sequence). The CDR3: CASSSIAGGGEQYF. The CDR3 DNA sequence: TGTGCCAGCAGCTCCATAGCGGGAGGAGGCGAGCAGTACTTC.